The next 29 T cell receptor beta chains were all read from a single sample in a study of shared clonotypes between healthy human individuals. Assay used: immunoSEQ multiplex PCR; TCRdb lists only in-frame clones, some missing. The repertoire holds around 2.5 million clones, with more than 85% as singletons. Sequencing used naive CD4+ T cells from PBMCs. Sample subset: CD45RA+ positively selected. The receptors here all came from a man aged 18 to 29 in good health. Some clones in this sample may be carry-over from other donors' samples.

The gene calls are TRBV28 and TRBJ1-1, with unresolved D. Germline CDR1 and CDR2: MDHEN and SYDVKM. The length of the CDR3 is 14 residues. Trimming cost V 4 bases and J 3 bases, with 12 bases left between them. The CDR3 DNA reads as TGTGCCAGCAGTTCTGCGGTCGGGCACACTGAAGCTTTCTTT. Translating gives CASSSAVGHTEAFF.

The CDR3 spells CASSATGDGTQYF. The CDR3 DNA reads TGTGCCAGCAGTGCGACAGGGGATGGGACCCAGTACTTC. The genes are TRBV27 and TRBJ2-5, with 8 bases that match TRBD1. The CDR3 length is 13 residues. Per germline, CDR1 MNHEY and CDR2 SMNVEV (reference sequence). V trimming: 5 bases; J trimming: 7 bases; junction bases outside the gene matches: 6.

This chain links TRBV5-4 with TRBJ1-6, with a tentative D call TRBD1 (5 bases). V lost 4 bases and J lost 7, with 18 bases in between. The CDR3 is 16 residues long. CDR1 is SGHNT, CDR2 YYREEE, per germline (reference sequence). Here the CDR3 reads CASSPTLSGGNSPLHF. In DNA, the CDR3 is TGTGCCAGCAGCCCAACTTTGAGTGGGGGGAATTCACCCCTCCACTTT.

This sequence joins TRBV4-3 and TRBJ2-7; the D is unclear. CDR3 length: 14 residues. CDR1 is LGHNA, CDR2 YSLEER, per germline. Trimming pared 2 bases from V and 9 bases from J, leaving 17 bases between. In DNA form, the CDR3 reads TGCGCCAGCAGCCAAAACCCCGCAAGTTTGGGGCAGTACTTC. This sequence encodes CASSQNPASLGQYF.

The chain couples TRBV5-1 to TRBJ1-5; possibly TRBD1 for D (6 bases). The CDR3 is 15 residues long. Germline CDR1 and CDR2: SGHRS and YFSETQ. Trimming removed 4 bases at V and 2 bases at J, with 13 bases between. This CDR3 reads CASSMGGARNQPQHF. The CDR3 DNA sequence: TGCGCCAGCAGCATGGGGGGGGCCCGCAATCAGCCCCAGCATTTT.

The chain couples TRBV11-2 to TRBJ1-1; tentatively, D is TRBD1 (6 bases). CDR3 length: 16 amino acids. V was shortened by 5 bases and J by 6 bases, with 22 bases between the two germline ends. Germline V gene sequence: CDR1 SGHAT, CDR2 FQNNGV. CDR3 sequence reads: CASSNLGGSREPEAFF. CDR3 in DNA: TGTGCCAGCAGCAACCTAGGGGGAAGTCGGGAGCCTGAAGCTTTCTTT.

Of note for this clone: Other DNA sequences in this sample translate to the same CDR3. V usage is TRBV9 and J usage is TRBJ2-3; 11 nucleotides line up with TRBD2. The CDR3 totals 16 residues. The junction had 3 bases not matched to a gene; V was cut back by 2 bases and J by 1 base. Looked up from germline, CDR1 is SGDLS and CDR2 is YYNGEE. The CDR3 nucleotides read TGTGCCAGCAGCGTCGGGACTAGCGGAGGCACAGATACGCAGTATTTT. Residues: CASSVGTSGGTDTQYF. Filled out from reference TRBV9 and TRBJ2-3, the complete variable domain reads DSGVTQTPKHLITATGQRVTLRCSPRSGDLSVYWYQQSLDQGLQFLIQYYNGEERAKGNILERFSAQQFPDLHSELNLSSLELGDSALYFCASSVGTSGGTDTQYFGPGTRLTVL.

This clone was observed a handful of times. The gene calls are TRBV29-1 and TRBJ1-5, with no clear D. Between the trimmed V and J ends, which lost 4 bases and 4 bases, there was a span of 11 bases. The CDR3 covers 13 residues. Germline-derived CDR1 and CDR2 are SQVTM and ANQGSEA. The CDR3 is CSVGSDSNQPQHF. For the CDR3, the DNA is TGCAGCGTTGGGTCAGATTCTAATCAGCCCCAGCATTTT.

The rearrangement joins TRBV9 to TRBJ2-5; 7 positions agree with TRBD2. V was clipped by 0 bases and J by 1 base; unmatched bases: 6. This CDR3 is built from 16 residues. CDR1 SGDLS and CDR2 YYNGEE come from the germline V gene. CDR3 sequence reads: CASSVGVGGTQETQYF. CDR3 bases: TGTGCCAGCAGCGTAGGTGTGGGAGGGACCCAAGAGACCCAGTACTTC.

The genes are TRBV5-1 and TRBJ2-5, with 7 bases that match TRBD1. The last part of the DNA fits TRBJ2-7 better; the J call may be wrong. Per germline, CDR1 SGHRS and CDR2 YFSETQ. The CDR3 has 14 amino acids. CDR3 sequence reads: CASSLTGASGEQYF. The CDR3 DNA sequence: TGCGCCAGCAGCTTGACAGGGGCGAGTGGCGAGCAGTACTTC.

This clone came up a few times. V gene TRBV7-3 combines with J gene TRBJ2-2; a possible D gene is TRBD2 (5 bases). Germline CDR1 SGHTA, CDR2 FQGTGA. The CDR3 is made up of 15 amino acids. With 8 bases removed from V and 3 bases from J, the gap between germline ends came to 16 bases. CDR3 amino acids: CASGWSGSDTGELFF. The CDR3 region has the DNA TGTGCCAGCGGATGGTCTGGGAGTGACACCGGGGAGCTGTTTTTT.

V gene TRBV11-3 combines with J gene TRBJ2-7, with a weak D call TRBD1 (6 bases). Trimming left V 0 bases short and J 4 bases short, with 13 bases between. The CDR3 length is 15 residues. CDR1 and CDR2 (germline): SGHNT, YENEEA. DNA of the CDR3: TGTGCCAGCAGCTTAGATCCAGGGGCGCATTACGAGCAGTACTTC. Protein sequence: CASSLDPGAHYEQYF.

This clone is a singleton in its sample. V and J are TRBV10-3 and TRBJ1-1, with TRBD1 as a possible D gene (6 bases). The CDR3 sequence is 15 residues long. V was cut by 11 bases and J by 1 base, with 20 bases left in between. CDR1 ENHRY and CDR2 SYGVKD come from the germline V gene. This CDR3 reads CAVAGTGGANTEAFF. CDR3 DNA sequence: TGTGCCGTAGCCGGGACGGGGGGGGCGAACACTGAAGCTTTCTTT.

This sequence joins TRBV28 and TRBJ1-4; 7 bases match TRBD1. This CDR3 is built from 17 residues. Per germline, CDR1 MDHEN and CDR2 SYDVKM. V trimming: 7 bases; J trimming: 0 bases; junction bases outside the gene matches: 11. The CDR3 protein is CASTLGGGFATNEKLFF. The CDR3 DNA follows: TGTGCCAGCACCCTTGGAGGGGGCTTTGCAACTAATGAAAAACTGTTTTTT. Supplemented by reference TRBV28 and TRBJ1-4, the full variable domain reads DVKVTQSSRYLVKRTGEKVFLECVQDMDHENMFWYRQDPGLGLRLIYFSYDVKMKEKGDIPEGYSVSREKKERFSLILESASTNQTSMYLCASTLGGGFATNEKLFFGSGTQLSVL.

As DNA, the CDR3 is TGTGCCAGCCAGCCCCGACAGGGGAGCGCTGGAAACACCATATATTTT. This sequence encodes CASQPRQGSAGNTIYF. The J gene is TRBJ1-3, the V gene TRBV28; 8 bases match TRBD1. The germline V gene encodes CDR1 MDHEN and CDR2 SYDVKM. V was pared by 8 bases and J by 2 bases, with 11 bases of the junction left unmatched. The CDR3 length is 16 residues.

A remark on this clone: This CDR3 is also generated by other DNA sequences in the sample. This CDR3 is CASSPGGRTDTQYF. The CDR3 nucleotides are TGTGCCAGCAGCCCCGGCGGGAGGACAGATACGCAGTATTTT. The gene calls are TRBV5-4 and TRBJ2-3; 8 nucleotides align to TRBD2. Germline CDR1 SGHNT, CDR2 YYREEE (reference sequence). The ends lost 4 bases at V and 3 bases at J; junction bases unmatched: 4. This CDR3 comprises 14 residues.

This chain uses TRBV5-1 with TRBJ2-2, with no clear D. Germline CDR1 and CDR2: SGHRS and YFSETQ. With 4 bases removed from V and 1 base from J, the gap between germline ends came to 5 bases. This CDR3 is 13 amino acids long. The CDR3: CASSPVNTGELFF. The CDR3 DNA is TGCGCCAGCAGCCCAGTGAACACCGGGGAGCTGTTTTTT. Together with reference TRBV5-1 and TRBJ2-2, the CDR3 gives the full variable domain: KAGVTQTPRYLIKTRGQQVTLSCSPISGHRSVSWYQQTPGQGLQFLFEYFSETQRNKGNFPGRFSGRQFSNSRSEMNVSTLELGDSALYLCASSPVNTGELFFGEGSRLTVL.

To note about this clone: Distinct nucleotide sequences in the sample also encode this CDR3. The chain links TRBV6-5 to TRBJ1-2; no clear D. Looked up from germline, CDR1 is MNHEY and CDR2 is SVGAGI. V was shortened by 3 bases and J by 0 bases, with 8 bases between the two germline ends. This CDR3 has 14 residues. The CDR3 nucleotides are TGTGCCAGCAGTTATAGAGGGACTAACTATGGCTACACCTTC. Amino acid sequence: CASSYRGTNYGYTF.

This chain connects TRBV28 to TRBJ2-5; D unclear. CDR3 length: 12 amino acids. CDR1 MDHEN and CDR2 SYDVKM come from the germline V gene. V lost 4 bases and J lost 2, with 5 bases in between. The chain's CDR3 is CASSWQQETQYF. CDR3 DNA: TGTGCCAGCAGTTGGCAGCAAGAGACCCAGTACTTC.

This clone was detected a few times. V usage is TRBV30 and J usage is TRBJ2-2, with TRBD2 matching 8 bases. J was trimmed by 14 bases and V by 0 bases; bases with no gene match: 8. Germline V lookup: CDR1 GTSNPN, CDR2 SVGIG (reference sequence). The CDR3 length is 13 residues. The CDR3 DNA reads TGTGCCTGGAGTGTAAAAGCGGGAGATCGACTGTTTTTT. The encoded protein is CAWSVKAGDRLFF.

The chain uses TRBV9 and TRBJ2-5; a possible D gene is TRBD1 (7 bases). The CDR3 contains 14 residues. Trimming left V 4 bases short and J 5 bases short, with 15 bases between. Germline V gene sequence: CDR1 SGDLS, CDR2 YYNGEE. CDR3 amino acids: CASSHPGGQETQYF. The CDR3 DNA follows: TGTGCCAGCAGCCATCCCGGGGGACAGGAGACCCAGTACTTC. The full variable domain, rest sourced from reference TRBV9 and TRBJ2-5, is DSGVTQTPKHLITATGQRVTLRCSPRSGDLSVYWYQQSLDQGLQFLIQYYNGEERAKGNILERFSAQQFPDLHSELNLSSLELGDSALYFCASSHPGGQETQYFGPGTRLLVL.

CDR3 coding DNA: TGTGCCAGCAGCTTACACCACGACAGGGTTCGTGAGCAGTTCTTC. It yields the protein CASSLHHDRVREQFF. The V call is TRBV7-3, the J call TRBJ2-1; 7 bases align to TRBD1. The CDR3 has 15 residues. Germline V lookup: CDR1 SGHTA, CDR2 FQGTGA. J gave up 9 bases and V 2 bases, and 10 bases lay outside the gene matches.

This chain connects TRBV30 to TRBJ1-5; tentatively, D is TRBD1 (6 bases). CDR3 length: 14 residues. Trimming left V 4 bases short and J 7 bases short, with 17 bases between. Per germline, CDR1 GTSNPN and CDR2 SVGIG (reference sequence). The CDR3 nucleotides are TGTGCCTGGAACGGGGACATCATGGAGCAGCCCCAGCATTTT. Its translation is CAWNGDIMEQPQHF.

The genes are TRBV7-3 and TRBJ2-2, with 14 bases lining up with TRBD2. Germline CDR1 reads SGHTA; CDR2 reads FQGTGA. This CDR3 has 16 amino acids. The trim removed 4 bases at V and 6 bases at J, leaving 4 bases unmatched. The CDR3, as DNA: TGTGCCAGCAGCTCGGGACTAGCGGGAGAATCCGGGGAGCTGTTTTTT. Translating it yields CASSSGLAGESGELFF. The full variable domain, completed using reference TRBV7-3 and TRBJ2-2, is GAGVSQTPSNKVTEKGKYVELRCDPISGHTALYWYRQSLGQGPEFLIYFQGTGAADDSGLPNDRFFAVRPEGSVSTLKIQRTERGDSAVYLCASSSGLAGESGELFFGEGSRLTVL.

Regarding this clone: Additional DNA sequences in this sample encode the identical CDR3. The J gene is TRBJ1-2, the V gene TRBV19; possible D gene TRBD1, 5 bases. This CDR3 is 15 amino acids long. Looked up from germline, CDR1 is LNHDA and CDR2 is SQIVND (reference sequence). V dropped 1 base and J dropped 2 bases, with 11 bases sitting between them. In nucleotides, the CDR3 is TGTGCCAGTAGTATAGTTGGCAGGGTAAACTATGGCTACACCTTC. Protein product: CASSIVGRVNYGYTF.

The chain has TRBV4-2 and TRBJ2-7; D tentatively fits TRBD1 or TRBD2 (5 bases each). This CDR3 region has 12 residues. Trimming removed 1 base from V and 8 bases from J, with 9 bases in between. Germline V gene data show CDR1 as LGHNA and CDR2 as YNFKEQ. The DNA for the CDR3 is TGTGCCAGCAGCCAAGTCCCGGGACAGCAGTACTTC. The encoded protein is CASSQVPGQQYF.

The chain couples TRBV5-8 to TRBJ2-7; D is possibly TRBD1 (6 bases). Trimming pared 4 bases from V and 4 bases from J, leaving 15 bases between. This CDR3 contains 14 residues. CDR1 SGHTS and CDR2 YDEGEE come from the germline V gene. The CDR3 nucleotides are TGTGCCAGCAGCGCTATGACAGGTCCGTACGAGCAGTACTTC. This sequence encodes CASSAMTGPYEQYF.

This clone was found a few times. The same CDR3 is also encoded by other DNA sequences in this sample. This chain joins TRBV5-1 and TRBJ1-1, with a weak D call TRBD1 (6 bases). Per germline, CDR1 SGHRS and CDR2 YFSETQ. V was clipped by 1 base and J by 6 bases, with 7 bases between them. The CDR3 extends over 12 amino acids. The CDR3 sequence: CASSLTGSEAFF. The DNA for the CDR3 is TGCGCCAGCAGCTTGACAGGGTCTGAAGCTTTCTTT.

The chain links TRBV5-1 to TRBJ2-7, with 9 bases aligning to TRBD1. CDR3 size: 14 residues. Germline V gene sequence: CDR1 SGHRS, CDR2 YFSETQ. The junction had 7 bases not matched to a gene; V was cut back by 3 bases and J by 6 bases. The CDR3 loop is CASSWGQGTGEQYF. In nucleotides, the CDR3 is TGCGCCAGCAGCTGGGGACAGGGTACGGGCGAGCAGTACTTC. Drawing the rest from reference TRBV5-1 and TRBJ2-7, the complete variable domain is KAGVTQTPRYLIKTRGQQVTLSCSPISGHRSVSWYQQTPGQGLQFLFEYFSETQRNKGNFPGRFSGRQFSNSRSEMNVSTLELGDSALYLCASSWGQGTGEQYFGPGTRLTVT.